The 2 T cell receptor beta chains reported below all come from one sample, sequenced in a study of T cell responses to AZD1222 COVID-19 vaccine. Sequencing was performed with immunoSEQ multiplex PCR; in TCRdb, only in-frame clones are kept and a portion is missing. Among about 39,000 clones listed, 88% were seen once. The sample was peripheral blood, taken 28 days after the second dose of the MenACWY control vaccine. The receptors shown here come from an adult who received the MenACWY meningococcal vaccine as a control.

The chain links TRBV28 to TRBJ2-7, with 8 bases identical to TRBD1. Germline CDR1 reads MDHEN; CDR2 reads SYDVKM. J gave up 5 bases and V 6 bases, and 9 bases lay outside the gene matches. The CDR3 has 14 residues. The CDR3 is CASRETGAGHEQYF. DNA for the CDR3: TGTGCCAGCAGGGAGACAGGGGCGGGCCACGAGCAGTACTTC.

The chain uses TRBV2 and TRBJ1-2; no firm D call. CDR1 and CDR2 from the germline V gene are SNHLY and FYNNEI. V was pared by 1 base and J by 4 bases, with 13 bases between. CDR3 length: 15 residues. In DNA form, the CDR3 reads TGTGCCAGCAGTGAAGGATGGACGGGAATCTATGGCTACACCTTC. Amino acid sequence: CASSEGWTGIYGYTF.